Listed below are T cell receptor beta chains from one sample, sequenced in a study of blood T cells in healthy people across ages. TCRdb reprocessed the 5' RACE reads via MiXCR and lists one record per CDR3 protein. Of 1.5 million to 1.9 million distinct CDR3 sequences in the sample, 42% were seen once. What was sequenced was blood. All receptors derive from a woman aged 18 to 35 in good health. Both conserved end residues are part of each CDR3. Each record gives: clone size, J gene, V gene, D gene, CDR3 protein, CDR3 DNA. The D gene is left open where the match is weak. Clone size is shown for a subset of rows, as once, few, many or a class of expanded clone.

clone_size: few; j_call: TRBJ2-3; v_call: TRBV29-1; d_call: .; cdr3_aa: CSVEDQPDTQYF; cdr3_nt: TGCAGCGTTGAAGATCAGCCAGATACGCAGTATTTT
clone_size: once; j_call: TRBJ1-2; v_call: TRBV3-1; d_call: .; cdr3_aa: CASSQVLRGRSGYTF; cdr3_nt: TGTGCCAGCAGTCAAGTATTGAGAGGGAGATCTGGCTACACCTTC
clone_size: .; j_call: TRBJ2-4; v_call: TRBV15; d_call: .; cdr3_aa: CATSNGWQSDIQYF; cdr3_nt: TGTGCCACCAGCAATGGATGGCAGAGTGACATTCAGTACTTC
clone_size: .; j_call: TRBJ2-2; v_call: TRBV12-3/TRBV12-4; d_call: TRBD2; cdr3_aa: CASSSEPGTSGAGELFF; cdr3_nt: TGTGCCAGCAGTTCCGAGCCAGGGACTAGCGGGGCCGGGGAGCTGTTTTTT
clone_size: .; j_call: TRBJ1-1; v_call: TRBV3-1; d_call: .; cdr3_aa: CASRMTGNTEAFF; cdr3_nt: TGTGCCAGCAGAATGACGGGGAACACTGAAGCTTTCTTT
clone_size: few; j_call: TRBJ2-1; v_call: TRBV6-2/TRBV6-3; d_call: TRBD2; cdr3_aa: CASIPFLWVGGALSENEQFF; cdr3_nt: TGTGCCAGCATCCCCTTTTTGTGGGTCGGGGGGGCTCTTTCGGAAAATGAGCAGTTCTTC
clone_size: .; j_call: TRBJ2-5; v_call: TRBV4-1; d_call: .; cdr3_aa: CASSQERSRLIGGQYF; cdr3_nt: TGCGCCAGCAGCCAAGAGCGGTCCCGTTTAATTGGCGGCCAGTACTTC
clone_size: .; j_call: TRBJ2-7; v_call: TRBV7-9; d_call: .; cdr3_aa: CASSLPDRVYEQYF; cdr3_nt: TGTGCCAGCAGCCTACCAGATCGGGTCTACGAGCAGTACTTC
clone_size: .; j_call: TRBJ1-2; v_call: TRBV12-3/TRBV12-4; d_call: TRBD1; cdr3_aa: CASSLSDRDGYTF; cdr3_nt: TGTGCCAGCAGTTTGAGCGACAGGGATGGCTACACCTTC
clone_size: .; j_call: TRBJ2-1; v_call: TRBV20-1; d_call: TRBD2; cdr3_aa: CSALSGSLYNEQFF; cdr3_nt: TGCAGTGCTCTAAGCGGGAGTTTGTACAATGAGCAGTTCTTC
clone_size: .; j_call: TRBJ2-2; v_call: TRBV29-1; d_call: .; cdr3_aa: CSVSIGELFF; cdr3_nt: TGCAGCGTTAGTATCGGGGAGCTGTTTTTT
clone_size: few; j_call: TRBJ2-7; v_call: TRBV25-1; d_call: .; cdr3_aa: CASSLHDNGPSYEQYF; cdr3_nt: TGTGCCAGCAGTCTCCACGACAATGGGCCCTCCTACGAGCAGTACTTC
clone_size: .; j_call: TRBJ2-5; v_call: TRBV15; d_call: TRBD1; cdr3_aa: CATSSGGPRETQYF; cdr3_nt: TGTGCCACCAGCTCAGGGGGTCCACGGGAGACCCAGTACTTC
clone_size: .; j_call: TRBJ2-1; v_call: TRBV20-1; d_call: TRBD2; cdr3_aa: CSAPLAGESDAYNEQFF; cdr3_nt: TGCAGTGCTCCACTAGCGGGAGAATCGGACGCCTACAATGAGCAGTTCTTC
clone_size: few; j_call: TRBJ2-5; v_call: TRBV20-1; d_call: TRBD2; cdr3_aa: CSARSGRARETQYF; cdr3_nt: TGCAGTGCTCGTAGCGGGAGGGCCAGGGAGACCCAGTACTTC
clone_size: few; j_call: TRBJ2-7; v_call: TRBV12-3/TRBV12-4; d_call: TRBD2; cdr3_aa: CASSPGGAGYEQYF; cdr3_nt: TGTGCCAGCAGTCCCGGGGGAGCGGGATACGAGCAGTACTTC
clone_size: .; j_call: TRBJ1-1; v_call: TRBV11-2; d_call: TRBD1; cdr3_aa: CASSLLTGITEAFF; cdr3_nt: TGTGCCAGCAGCTTACTGACAGGGATCACTGAAGCTTTCTTT
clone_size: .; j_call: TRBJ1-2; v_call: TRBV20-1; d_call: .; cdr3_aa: CSARDPRYYGHTF; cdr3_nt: TGCAGTGCTAGAGATCCGCGATACTATGGCCACACCTTC
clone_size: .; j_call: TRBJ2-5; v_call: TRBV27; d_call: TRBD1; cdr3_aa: CASSWTGGVPTYYNEQYF; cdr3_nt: TGTGCCAGCAGTTGGACAGGGGGCGTCCCCACCTACTACAATGAGCAGTACTTC
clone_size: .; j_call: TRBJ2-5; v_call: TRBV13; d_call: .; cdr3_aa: CASSPRGRTYQETQYF; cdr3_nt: TGTGCCAGCAGCCCCCGCGGGCGCACGTACCAAGAGACCCAGTACTTC
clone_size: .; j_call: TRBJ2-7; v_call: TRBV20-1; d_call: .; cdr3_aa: CSARVETDSSYEQYF; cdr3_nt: TGCAGTGCTAGAGTGGAGACCGATAGCTCCTACGAGCAGTACTTC
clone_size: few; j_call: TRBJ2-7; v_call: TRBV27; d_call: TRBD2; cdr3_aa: CASRLAAGPSYEQYF; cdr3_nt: TGTGCCAGCAGACTAGCGGCAGGCCCCTCCTACGAGCAGTACTTC
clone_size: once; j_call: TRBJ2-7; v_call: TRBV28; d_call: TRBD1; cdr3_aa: CACSWTGYEQYF; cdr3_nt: TGTGCCTGCAGTTGGACAGGCTACGAGCAGTACTTC
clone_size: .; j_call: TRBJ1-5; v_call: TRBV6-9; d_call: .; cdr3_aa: CASSGRESNQPQHF; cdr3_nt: TGTGCCAGCAGTGGGAGAGAGAGCAATCAGCCCCAGCATTTT
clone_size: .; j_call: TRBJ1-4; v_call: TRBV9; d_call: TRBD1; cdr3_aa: CASSVSQGAGEKLFF; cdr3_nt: TGTGCCAGCAGCGTATCCCAGGGGGCTGGGGAAAAACTGTTTTTT
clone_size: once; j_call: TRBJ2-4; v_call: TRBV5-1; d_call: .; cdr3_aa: CASSKDTPPIAKNIQYF; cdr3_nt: TGCGCCAGCAGCAAAGACACGCCACCGATAGCCAAAAACATTCAGTACTTC
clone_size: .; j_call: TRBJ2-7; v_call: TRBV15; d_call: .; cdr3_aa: CATRDLPGVGYEQYF; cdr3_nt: TGTGCCACAAGAGACTTACCCGGAGTCGGCTACGAGCAGTACTTC
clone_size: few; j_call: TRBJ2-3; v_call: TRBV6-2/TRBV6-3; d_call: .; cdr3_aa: CASSYQRTDTQYF; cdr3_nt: TGTGCCAGCAGTTATCAGCGTACAGATACGCAGTATTTT
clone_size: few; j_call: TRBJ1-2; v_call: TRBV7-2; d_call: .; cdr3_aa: CAILGSYGYTF; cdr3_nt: TGTGCCATCCTGGGCAGTTATGGCTACACCTTC
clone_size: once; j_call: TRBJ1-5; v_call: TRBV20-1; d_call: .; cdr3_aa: CSARLGGQPQHF; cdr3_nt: TGCAGTGCTAGACTGGGGGGGCAGCCCCAGCATTTT
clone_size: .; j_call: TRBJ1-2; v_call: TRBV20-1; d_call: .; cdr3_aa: CSAAQAADYGYTF; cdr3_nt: TGCAGTGCAGCACAGGCGGCTGACTATGGCTACACCTTC
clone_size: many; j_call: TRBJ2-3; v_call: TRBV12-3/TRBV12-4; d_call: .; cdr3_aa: CASSPSREPLTDTQYF; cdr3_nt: TGTGCCAGCAGTCCCAGCAGGGAGCCCCTCACAGATACGCAGTATTTT
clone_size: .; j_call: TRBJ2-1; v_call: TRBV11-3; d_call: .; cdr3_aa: CASSLQRVDEQFF; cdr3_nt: TGTGCCAGCAGCTTACAGCGCGTGGATGAGCAGTTCTTC
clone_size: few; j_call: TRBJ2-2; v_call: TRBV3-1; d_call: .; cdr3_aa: CASRGQSELFF; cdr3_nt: TGTGCCAGCAGAGGACAGTCGGAGCTGTTTTTT
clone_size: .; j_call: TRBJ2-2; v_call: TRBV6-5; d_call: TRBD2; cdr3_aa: CASSRLAGMNTGELFF; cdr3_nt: TGTGCCAGCAGTCGACTAGCGGGGATGAACACCGGGGAGCTGTTTTTT
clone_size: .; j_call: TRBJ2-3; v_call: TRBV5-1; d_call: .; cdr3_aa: CASSLLSSDTDTQYF; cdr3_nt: TGCGCCAGCAGCTTGTTGTCTAGCGACACAGATACGCAGTATTTT
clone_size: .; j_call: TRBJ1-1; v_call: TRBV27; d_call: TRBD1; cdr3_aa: CASSTNRGAAEAFF; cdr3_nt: TGTGCCAGCAGTACAAACAGGGGAGCCGCTGAAGCTTTCTTT
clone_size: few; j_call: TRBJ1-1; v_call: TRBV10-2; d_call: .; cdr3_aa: CASSFGKGTEAFF; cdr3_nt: TGCGCCAGCAGTTTTGGCAAGGGAACTGAAGCTTTCTTT
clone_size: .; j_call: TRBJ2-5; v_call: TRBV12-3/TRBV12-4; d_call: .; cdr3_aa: CASSPPVNQETQYF; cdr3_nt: TGTGCCAGCAGTCCCCCAGTTAACCAAGAGACCCAGTACTTC
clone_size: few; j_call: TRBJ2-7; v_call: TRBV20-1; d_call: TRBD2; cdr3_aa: CSARDRGLALSYEQYF; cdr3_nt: TGCAGTGCTAGAGATCGGGGACTAGCCTTATCCTACGAGCAGTACTTC
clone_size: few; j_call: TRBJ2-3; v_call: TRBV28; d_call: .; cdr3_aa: CASSLEDSSTDTQYF; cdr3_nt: TGTGCCAGCAGTTTGGAGGACAGTAGCACAGATACGCAGTATTTT
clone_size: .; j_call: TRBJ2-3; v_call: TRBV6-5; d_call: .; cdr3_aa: CASRAEAGARTDTQYF; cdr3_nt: TGTGCCAGCAGGGCGGAGGCGGGGGCGAGGACAGATACGCAGTATTTT
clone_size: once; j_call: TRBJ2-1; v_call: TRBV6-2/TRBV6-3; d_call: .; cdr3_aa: CASTSRQSYNEQFF; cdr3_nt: TGTGCCAGCACCTCCCGACAGAGTTACAATGAGCAGTTCTTC
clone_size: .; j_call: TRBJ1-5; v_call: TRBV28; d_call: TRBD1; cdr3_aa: CASSLFRGKGQPQHF; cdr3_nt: TGTGCCAGCAGTTTATTCAGGGGGAAGGGTCAGCCCCAGCATTTT
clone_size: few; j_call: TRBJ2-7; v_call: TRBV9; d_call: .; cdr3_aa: CASSVDKLPYEQYF; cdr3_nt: TGTGCCAGCAGCGTAGATAAGCTCCCCTACGAGCAGTACTTC
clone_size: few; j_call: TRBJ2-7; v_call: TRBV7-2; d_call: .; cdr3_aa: CASSLGGTAISYEQYF; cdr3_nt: TGTGCCAGCAGCTTAGGGGGGACTGCCATCTCCTACGAGCAGTACTTC
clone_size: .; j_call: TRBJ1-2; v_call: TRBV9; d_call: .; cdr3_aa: CASKPAGGGNYGYTF; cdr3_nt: TGTGCCAGCAAACCCGCGGGGGGAGGTAACTATGGCTACACCTTC